This T cell receptor (beta chain) originates from a study of long-term antiretroviral therapy in people with HIV. Trimming pared 5 bases from V and 9 bases from J, leaving 16 bases between. CDR3 length: 13 residues. The germline gives CDR1 SGHTA, CDR2 FQGTGA. The authors ran the immunoSEQ assay, v3.0, at survey level. TCRdb keeps only in-frame clones here, not all; method: immunoSEQ multiplex PCR. The sample comprises some 10,000 clones, roughly 79% of which are singletons, and around 19% rests with the top ten. There are a few counts of this clone. This receptor was obtained from a man aged 25 to 40 with HIV. The chain uses TRBV7-3 and TRBJ1-2, with D possibly TRBD1 on 6 matching bases. Sequences were derived from unsorted PBMCs, sampled at the start of antiretroviral therapy, before treatment. DNA for the CDR3: TGTGCCAGCAGCAACGGGACAAGGGATAGCTACACCTTC. Translated: CASSNGTRDSYTF.